The 4 T cell receptor beta chains below were found in one sample sequenced in a study of technical replicates of blood from several donors. Here immunoSEQ multiplex PCR was the method, and the copy in TCRdb shows in-frame clones only, minus some. The sample records some 70,000 clones, 95% to 96% being singletons. The material sequenced was T cells isolated from PBMCs. These TCRs come from a human donor in good health.

The rearrangement uses TRBV6-5 and TRBJ2-7; 8 bases agree with TRBD2. Trimming at V came to 5 bases and at J to 3 bases, leaving 3 bases not matched to a gene. Germline CDR1 reads MNHEY; CDR2 reads SVGAGI. CDR3 size: 13 residues. In DNA form, the CDR3 reads TGTGCCAGCAGTCCGGGGGGGGTCTACGAGCAGTACTTC. Protein product: CASSPGGVYEQYF.

V gene TRBV6-1 combines with J gene TRBJ2-7; D might be TRBD2 (6 bases). Germline CDR1 is MNHNS and CDR2 is SASEGT. CDR3 length equals 15 residues. V was clipped by 1 base and J by 0 bases, with 10 bases between them. Here the CDR3 reads CASSEGSGYSYEQYF. The CDR3 DNA is TGTGCCAGCAGTGAAGGTAGCGGATACTCCTACGAGCAGTACTTC.

The chain links TRBV28 to TRBJ1-2, with D uncertain. Trimming pared 3 bases from V and 1 base from J, leaving 9 bases between. CDR1 is MDHEN, CDR2 SYDVKM, per germline. The CDR3 sequence is 14 residues long. The CDR3 DNA sequence: TGTGCCAGCAGTTTCGGGATGTTTAACTATGGCTACACCTTC. Its protein product is CASSFGMFNYGYTF.

The chain links TRBV4-1 to TRBJ2-1; TRBD2 matches at 9 bases. V dropped 1 base and J dropped 4; count of bases not matched to a gene: 5. The germline gives CDR1 MGHRA, CDR2 YSYEKL. The CDR3 is made up of 16 amino acids. For the CDR3, the DNA is TGCGCCAGCAGCCAAGCAGCGGGAGGCTTATACAATGAGCAGTTCTTC. The encoded protein is CASSQAAGGLYNEQFF.